One and the same sample provided the 14 T cell receptor beta chains below, sequenced in a study of cytomegalovirus exposure and HLA in healthy donors. The table came from immunoSEQ multiplex PCR; TCRdb's copy has only in-frame clones and leaves some out. The sample contains about 120,000 clones, more than 70% of which appear only once. Input material: PBMCs. These receptors originate from a man aged 18 to 29 in good health and CMV-seronegative.

This chain uses TRBV9 with TRBJ2-1, with TRBD2 identical over 8 bases. The CDR3 spans 19 residues. Per the germline V gene, CDR1 is SGDLS and CDR2 is YYNGEE. The J segment lost 9 bases and the V segment lost 0 bases, leaving 20 bases of the junction unmatched. The chain's CDR3 is CASSVATRTRVAGSGEQFF. CDR3 coding DNA: TGTGCCAGCAGCGTAGCGACACGCACAAGGGTAGCGGGGAGCGGTGAGCAGTTCTTC.

This clone turned up a few times. The chain combines TRBV16 with TRBJ2-7, with 10 bases fitting TRBD1. Per the germline V gene, CDR1 is KGHSY and CDR2 is FQNENV. The CDR3 has 15 amino acids. Trimming at V came to 3 bases and at J to 4 bases, leaving 6 bases not matched to a gene. The CDR3 nucleotides read TGTGCCAGCAGCCAGGGACAGGGGCCTACATACGAGCAGTACTTC. Residues: CASSQGQGPTYEQYF.

Here the CDR3 reads CASSSWGDLNQPQHF. CDR3 DNA: TGTGCCAGCAGTAGCTGGGGAGATCTCAATCAGCCCCAGCATTTT. This sequence joins TRBV6-6 and TRBJ1-5; D unresolved. CDR1 MNHNY and CDR2 SVGAGI come from the germline V gene (reference sequence). The CDR3 spans 15 residues. Trimming removed 5 bases from V and 3 bases from J, with 14 bases in between.

The count of this clone is one. The chain is built from TRBV28 and TRBJ1-1, with D hard to call. Germline V gene sequence: CDR1 MDHEN, CDR2 SYDVKM. V shed 3 bases and J shed 4 bases, with 15 bases lying between them. The CDR3 has 15 amino acids. The CDR3: CASSFIGFGGTEAFF. The CDR3 DNA reads TGTGCCAGCAGTTTTATAGGGTTCGGAGGCACTGAAGCTTTCTTT.

This sequence joins TRBV6-1 and TRBJ1-3; the D gene is possibly TRBD1 (6 bases). Between the trimmed V and J ends, which lost 7 bases and 0 bases, there was a span of 13 bases. This CDR3 region has 15 residues. Germline V CDR1 and CDR2: MNHNS, SASEGT. In DNA, the CDR3 is TGTGCCAGCACCCCTGGGGGCCTCTCTGGAAACACCATATATTTT. Translated, it gives CASTPGGLSGNTIYF.

CDR3 nucleotides: TGTGCCAGCAGTTACTCTGGCAGGAACACTGAAGCTTTCTTT. Translating gives CASSYSGRNTEAFF. The chain combines TRBV6-6 with TRBJ1-1, with D unresolved. With 0 bases removed from V and 1 base from J, the gap between germline ends came to 6 bases. Germline loops: CDR1 MNHNY, CDR2 SVGAGI (reference sequence). The CDR3 runs 14 residues.

The V call is TRBV6-5, the J call TRBJ2-1, with 7 bases matching TRBD2. Trimming removed 5 bases from V and 9 bases from J; junction bases left unmatched: 4. The CDR3 loop spans 12 amino acids. The germline V gene has CDR1 MNHEY and CDR2 SVGAGI. The CDR3 spells CASSNRGGEQFF. CDR3 DNA: TGTGCCAGCAGTAACCGCGGGGGTGAGCAGTTCTTC.

This chain joins TRBV5-1 and TRBJ1-1, with unresolved D. CDR1 and CDR2 (germline): SGHRS, YFSETQ. Deletions cut 1 base from V and 0 bases from J, with 16 bases between. The CDR3 consists of 17 residues. The chain's CDR3 is CASSLKPRAPMNTEAFF. Here the CDR3 DNA reads TGCGCCAGCAGCTTGAAACCGCGGGCCCCGATGAACACTGAAGCTTTCTTT.

The CDR3 loop is CATATSGSSYNEQFF. In DNA form, the CDR3 reads TGTGCTACCGCGACTAGCGGGAGCTCCTACAATGAGCAGTTCTTC. V and J are TRBV12-5 and TRBJ2-1; 12 bases align to TRBD2. The CDR3 is 15 amino acids. CDR1 and CDR2 from the germline V gene are LGHNT and FRNRAP. With V trimmed by 10 bases and J by 0 bases, 4 bases remained unmatched.

The chain couples TRBV21-1 to TRBJ2-5; TRBD2 reflects the table's D call only, with no check against the DNA. TRBV21-1 is a pseudogene. The CDR3 length is 17 residues. This chain's CDR3 is CASSNPNKRGPLETQYF. CDR3 nucleotide sequence: TGTGCCAGCAGCAACCCAAACAAGCGGGGGCCTCTTGAGACCCAGTACTTC.

This chain joins TRBV5-6 and TRBJ1-6; D ambiguous. The V gene lost 0 bases and the J gene lost 5 bases, with 9 bases spanning the gap. The germline CDR1 and CDR2 sequences are SGHDT and YYEEEE. The CDR3 consists of 15 residues. CDR3 sequence (DNA): TGTGCCAGCAGCTTGGCCGAGGGAGATAATTCACCCCTCCACTTT. This codes for CASSLAEGDNSPLHF.

This clone occurred a few times. This chain joins TRBV27 and TRBJ2-2; 8 bases are a match to TRBD2. Looked up from germline, CDR1 is MNHEY and CDR2 is SMNVEV (reference sequence). The J segment lost 3 bases and the V segment lost 11 bases, leaving 11 bases of the junction unmatched. CDR3 length: 15 amino acids. CDR3 sequence: CADRFSGTDTGELFF. CDR3 DNA: TGTGCCGACCGCTTTAGCGGGACGGACACCGGGGAGCTGTTTTTT.

V usage is TRBV30 and J usage is TRBJ1-2, with D hard to call. This CDR3 has 14 amino acids. Germline V gene sequence: CDR1 GTSNPN, CDR2 SVGIG (reference sequence). V was shortened by 1 base and J by 1 base, with 10 bases between the two germline ends. The CDR3 sequence is CAWSDGQHNYGYTF. DNA for the CDR3: TGTGCCTGGAGTGATGGGCAGCATAACTATGGCTACACCTTC. Combining the CDR3 with reference TRBV30 and TRBJ1-2 gives the whole variable domain SQTIHQWPATLVQPVGSPLSLECTVEGTSNPNLYWYRQAAGRGLQLLFYSVGIGQISSEVPQNLSASRPQDRQFILSSKKLLLSDSGFYLCAWSDGQHNYGYTFGSGTRLTVV.

V usage is TRBV25-1 and J usage is TRBJ2-7; 8 nucleotides align to TRBD1. The CDR3 runs to 14 residues. Germline loops: CDR1 MGHDK, CDR2 SYGVNS. Trimming at V came to 4 bases and at J to 0 bases, leaving 2 bases not matched to a gene. The CDR3 DNA is TGTGCCAGCAGTGCTACAGGGGGCTCCTACGAGCAGTACTTC. This sequence encodes CASSATGGSYEQYF.